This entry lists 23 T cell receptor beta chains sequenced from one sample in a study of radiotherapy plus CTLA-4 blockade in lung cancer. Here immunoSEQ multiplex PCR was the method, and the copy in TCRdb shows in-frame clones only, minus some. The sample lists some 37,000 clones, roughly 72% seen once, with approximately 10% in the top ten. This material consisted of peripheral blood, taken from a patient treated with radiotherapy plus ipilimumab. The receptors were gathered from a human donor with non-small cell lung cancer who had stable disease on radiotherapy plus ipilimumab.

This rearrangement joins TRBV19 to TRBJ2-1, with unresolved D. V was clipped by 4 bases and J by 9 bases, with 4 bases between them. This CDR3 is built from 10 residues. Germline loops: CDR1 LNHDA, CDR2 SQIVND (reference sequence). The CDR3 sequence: CASSRGEQFF. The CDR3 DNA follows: TGTGCCAGTAGTAGAGGTGAGCAGTTCTTC.

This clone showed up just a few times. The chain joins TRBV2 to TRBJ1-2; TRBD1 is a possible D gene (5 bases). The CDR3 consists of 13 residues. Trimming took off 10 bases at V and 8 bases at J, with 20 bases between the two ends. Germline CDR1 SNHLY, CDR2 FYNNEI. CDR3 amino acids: CATRGNGAGGYTF. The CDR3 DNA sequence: TGTGCCACCCGGGGGAATGGGGCGGGCGGCTACACCTTC.

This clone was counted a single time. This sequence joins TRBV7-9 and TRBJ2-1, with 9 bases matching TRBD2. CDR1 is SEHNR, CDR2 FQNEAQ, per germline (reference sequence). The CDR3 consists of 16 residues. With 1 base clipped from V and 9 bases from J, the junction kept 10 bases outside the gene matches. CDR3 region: CASSLVGGGAYVEQFF. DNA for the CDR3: TGTGCCAGCAGCTTAGTTGGCGGGGGGGCTTATGTTGAGCAGTTCTTC.

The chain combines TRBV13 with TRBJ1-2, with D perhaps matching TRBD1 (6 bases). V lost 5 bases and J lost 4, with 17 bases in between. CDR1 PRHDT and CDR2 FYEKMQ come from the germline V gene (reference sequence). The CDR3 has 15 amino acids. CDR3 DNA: TGTGCCAGCAGCACCCACAGGGCAGGTTCCTATGGCTACACCTTC. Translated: CASSTHRAGSYGYTF. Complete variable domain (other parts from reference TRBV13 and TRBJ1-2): AAGVIQSPRHLIKEKRETATLKCYPIPRHDTVYWYQQGPGQDPQFLISFYEKMQSDKGSIPDRFSAQQFSDYHSELNMSSLELGDSALYFCASSTHRAGSYGYTFGSGTRLTVV.

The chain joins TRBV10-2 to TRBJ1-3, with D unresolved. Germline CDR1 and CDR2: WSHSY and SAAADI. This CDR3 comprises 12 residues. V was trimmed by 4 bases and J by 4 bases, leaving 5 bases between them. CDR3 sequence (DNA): TGCGCCAGCAGTGGGCCCGGAAACACCATATATTTT. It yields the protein CASSGPGNTIYF.

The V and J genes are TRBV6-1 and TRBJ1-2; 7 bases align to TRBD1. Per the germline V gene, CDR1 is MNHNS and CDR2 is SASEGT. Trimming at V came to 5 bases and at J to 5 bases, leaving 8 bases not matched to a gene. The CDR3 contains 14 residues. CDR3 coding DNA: TGTGCCAGCAGTCCCGCAGGGGGGTCTTATGGCTACACCTTC. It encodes CASSPAGGSYGYTF.

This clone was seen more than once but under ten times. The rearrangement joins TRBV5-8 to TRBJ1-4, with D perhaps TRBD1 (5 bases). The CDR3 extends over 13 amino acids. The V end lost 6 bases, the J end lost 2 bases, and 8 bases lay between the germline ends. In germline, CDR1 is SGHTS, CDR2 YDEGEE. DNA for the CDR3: TGTGCCAGCAACAGACAGACTAATGAAAAACTGTTTTTT. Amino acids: CASNRQTNEKLFF.

CDR3 nucleotide sequence: TGTGCCAGCAGCGTAGCTTTGGGGGGGAACACAGATACGCAGTATTTT. Protein: CASSVALGGNTDTQYF. The V gene is TRBV9, the J gene TRBJ2-3, with 7 bases that match TRBD2. The germline V gene has CDR1 SGDLS and CDR2 YYNGEE. With 0 bases clipped from V and 2 bases from J, the junction kept 6 bases outside the gene matches. CDR3 length: 16 residues.

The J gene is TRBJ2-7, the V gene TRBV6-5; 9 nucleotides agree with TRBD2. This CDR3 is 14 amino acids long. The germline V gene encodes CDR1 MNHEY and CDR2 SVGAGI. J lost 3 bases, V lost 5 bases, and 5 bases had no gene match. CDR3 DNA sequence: TGTGCCAGCAGTCTAGCGGGACCTAGCTACGAGCAGTACTTC. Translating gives CASSLAGPSYEQYF.

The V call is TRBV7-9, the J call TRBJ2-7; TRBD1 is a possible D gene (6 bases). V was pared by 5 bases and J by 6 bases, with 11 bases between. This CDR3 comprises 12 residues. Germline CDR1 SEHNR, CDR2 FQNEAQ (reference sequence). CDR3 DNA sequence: TGTGCCAGCAGCCCCCCAGGGGCCGAGCAGTACTTC. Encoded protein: CASSPPGAEQYF. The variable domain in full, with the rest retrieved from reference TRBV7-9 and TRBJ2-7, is DTGVSQNPRHKITKRGQNVTFRCDPISEHNRLYWYRQTLGQGPEFLTYFQNEAQLEKSRLLSDRFSAERPKGSFSTLEIQRTEQGDSAMYLCASSPPGAEQYFGPGTRLTVT.

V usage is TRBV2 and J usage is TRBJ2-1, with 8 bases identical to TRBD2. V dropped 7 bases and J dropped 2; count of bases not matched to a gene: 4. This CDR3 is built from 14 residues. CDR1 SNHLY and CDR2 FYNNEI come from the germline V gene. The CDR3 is CASTGGLAYNEQFF. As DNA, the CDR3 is TGTGCCAGCACGGGGGGGCTTGCCTACAATGAGCAGTTCTTC.

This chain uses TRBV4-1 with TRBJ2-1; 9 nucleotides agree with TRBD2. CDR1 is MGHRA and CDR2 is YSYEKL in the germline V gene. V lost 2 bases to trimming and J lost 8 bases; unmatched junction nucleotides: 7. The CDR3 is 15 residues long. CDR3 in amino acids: CASSQLRGGVDEQFF. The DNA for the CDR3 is TGCGCCAGCAGCCAATTGCGGGGGGGAGTGGATGAGCAGTTCTTC.

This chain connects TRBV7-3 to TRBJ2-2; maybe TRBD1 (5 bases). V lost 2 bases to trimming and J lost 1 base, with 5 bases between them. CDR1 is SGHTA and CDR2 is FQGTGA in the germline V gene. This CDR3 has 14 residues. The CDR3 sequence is CASSLQGNTGELFF. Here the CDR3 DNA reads TGTGCCAGCAGCTTACAGGGGAACACCGGGGAGCTGTTTTTT.

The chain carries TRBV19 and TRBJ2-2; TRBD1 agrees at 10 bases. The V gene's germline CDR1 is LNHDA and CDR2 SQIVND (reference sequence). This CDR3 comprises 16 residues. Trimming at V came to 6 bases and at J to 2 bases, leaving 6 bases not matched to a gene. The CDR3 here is CASRRGDRGNTGELFF. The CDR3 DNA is TGTGCCAGTAGGAGGGGGGACAGGGGTAACACCGGGGAGCTGTTTTTT.

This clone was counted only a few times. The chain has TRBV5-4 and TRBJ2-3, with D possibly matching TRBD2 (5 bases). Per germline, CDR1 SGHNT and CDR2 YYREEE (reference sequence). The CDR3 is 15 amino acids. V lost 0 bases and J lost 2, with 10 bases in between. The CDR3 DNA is TGTGCCAGCAGCTTGGACAGCGGAGTCACAGATACGCAGTATTTT. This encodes CASSLDSGVTDTQYF.

Here the CDR3 reads CASSSAAGTGYSGANVLTF. The DNA of the CDR3 is TGTGCCAGCAGTTCCGCCGCGGGGACCGGTTACTCTGGGGCCAACGTCCTGACTTTC. This rearrangement joins TRBV27 to TRBJ2-6; D is perhaps TRBD2 (6 bases). V was clipped by 4 bases and J by 0 bases, with 19 bases between them. Looked up from germline, CDR1 is MNHEY and CDR2 is SMNVEV (reference sequence). The CDR3 extends over 19 amino acids.

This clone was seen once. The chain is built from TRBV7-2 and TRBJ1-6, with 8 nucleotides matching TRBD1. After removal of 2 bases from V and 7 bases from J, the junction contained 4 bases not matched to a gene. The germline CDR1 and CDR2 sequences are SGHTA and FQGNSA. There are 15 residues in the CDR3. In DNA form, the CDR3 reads TGTGCCAGCAGCTTAATACAGGGGGAGAATTCACCCCTCCACTTT. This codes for CASSLIQGENSPLHF.

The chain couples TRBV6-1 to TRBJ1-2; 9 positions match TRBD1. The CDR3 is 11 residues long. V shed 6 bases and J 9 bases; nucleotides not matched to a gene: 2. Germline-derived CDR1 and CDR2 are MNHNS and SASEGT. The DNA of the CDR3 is TGTGCCAGCAGAGACAGGGGGAGCTACACCTTC. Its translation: CASRDRGSYTF.

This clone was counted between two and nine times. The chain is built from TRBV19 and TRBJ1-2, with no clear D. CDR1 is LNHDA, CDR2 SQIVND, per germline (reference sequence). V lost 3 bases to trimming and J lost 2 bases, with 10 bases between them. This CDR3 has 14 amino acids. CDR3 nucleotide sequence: TGTGCCAGTAGTATTAGCCAATCCAACTATGGCTACACCTTC. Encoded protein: CASSISQSNYGYTF. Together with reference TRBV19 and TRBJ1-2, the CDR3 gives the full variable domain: DGGITQSPKYLFRKEGQNVTLSCEQNLNHDAMYWYRQDPGQGLRLIYYSQIVNDFQKGDIAEGYSVSREKKESFPLTVTSAQKNPTAFYLCASSISQSNYGYTFGSGTRLTVV.

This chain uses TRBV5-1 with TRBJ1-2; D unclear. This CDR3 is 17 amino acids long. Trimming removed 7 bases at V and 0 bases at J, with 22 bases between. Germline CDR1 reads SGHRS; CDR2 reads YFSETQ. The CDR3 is CASYLTPYDTANYGYTF. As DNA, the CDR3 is TGCGCCAGCTACCTGACCCCTTACGATACAGCTAACTATGGCTACACCTTC.

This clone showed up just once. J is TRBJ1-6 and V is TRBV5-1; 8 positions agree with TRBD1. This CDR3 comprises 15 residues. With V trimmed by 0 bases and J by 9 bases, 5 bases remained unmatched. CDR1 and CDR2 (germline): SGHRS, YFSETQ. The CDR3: CASSLEGQGISPLHF. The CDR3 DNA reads TGCGCCAGCAGCTTGGAAGGACAGGGTATTTCACCCCTCCACTTT.

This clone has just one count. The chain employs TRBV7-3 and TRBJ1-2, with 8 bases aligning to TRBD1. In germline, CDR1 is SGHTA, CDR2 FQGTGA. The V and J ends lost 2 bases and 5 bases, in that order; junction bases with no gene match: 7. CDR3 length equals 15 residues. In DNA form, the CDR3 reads TGTGCCAGCAGCTTAGGTTCTCAGGGGGCATATGGCTACACCTTC. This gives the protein CASSLGSQGAYGYTF.

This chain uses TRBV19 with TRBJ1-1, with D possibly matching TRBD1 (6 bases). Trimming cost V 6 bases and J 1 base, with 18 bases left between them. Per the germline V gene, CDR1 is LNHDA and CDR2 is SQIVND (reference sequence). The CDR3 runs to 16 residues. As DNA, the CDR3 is TGTGCCAGTAGGGAACTAGGGACACCTCAGAACACTGAAGCTTTCTTT. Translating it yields CASRELGTPQNTEAFF.